These 28 T cell receptor beta chains were all obtained from the same sample, sequenced in a study of blood T cells in healthy people across ages. Primers used in a second PCR of about 7 to 12 cycles were a sample-barcoded 5' primer and a J-beta primer mix. One entry per CDR3 protein, called by TCRdb with MiXCR from the 5' RACE reads. The data contain over a million distinct CDR3 sequences, roughly 45% of them singletons. The sequenced sample was blood. The source is a woman in her sixties or seventies in good health.

This chain links TRBV25-1 with TRBJ1-2; TRBD1 aligns across 9 bases. Germline V lookup: CDR1 MGHDK, CDR2 SYGVNS. V lost 4 bases, J lost 4 bases, and 4 bases stayed unmatched. The CDR3 consists of 14 residues. The CDR3 protein is CASSAATGGYGYTF. The CDR3 DNA is TGTGCCAGCAGTGCCGCGACAGGGGGCTATGGCTACACCTTC.

The rearrangement uses TRBV2 and TRBJ2-7; D possibly corresponds to TRBD1 (6 bases). The CDR3 loop spans 17 amino acids. Germline V gene data show CDR1 as SNHLY and CDR2 as FYNNEI. V dropped 7 bases and J dropped 7 bases, with 29 bases sitting between them. In DNA form, the CDR3 reads TGTGCCAGCACCCCGACTGAGACCGTTCTCAGGGGTAATGAGCAGTACTTC. Protein product: CASTPTETVLRGNEQYF. Variable domain in full (rest from reference TRBV2 and TRBJ2-7): EPEVTQTPSHQVTQMGQEVILRCVPISNHLYFYWYRQILGQKVEFLVSFYNNEISEKSEIFDDQFSVERPDGSNFTLKIRSTKLEDSAMYFCASTPTETVLRGNEQYFGPGTRLTVT.

The gene calls are TRBV24-1 and TRBJ2-7, with 9 bases fitting TRBD1. Germline V gene lookup returns CDR1 KGHDR and CDR2 SFDVKD. The CDR3 contains 15 residues. The trim removed 5 bases at V and 7 bases at J, leaving 11 bases unmatched. The chain's CDR3 is CATSGPGQGVFEQYF. As DNA, the CDR3 is TGTGCCACCAGTGGTCCGGGACAGGGCGTATTTGAGCAGTACTTC.

J is TRBJ2-1 and V is TRBV2; 7 bases line up with TRBD2. This CDR3 is 14 amino acids long. Germline V gives CDR1 SNHLY, CDR2 FYNNEI. Trimming at V came to 6 bases and at J to 1 base, leaving 3 bases not matched to a gene. The CDR3 DNA reads as TGTGCCAGCAGACGCGGGGGATCCTACAATGAGCAGTTCTTC. It yields the protein CASRRGGSYNEQFF.

About this clonotype: An end of the junction differs from the germline gene, which may be a read error. This chain links TRBV10-3 with TRBJ2-7; 8 nucleotides align to TRBD1. Germline V gene data show CDR1 as ENHRY and CDR2 as SYGVKD. This CDR3 spans 14 amino acids. CDR3 protein: CVISDPQGAYEQYF. The CDR3 nucleotides are TGTGTCATCAGTGACCCACAGGGGGCCTACGAGCAGTACTTC.

The rearrangement links TRBV27 to TRBJ1-6; D gene uncertain. Germline CDR1 and CDR2: MNHEY and SMNVEV (reference sequence). This CDR3 spans 14 amino acids. The V end lost 5 bases, the J end lost 0 bases, and 5 bases lay between the germline ends. Here the CDR3 DNA reads TGTGCCAGCAGTCCCACCTCCTATAATTCACCCCTCCACTTT. Its translation: CASSPTSYNSPLHF.

This chain uses TRBV5-1 with TRBJ2-5; TRBD2 agrees at 7 bases. Germline trimming cut 7 bases from V and 11 bases from J; bases unmatched to any gene: 14. The germline V gene encodes CDR1 SGHRS and CDR2 YFSETQ. This CDR3 is 13 amino acids long. CDR3 nucleotides: TGCGCCAGCGCGGAGCGGGGAGGGAATGAGCAGTACTTC. Translating gives CASAERGGNEQYF.

The chain joins TRBV28 to TRBJ2-7; 9 nucleotides agree with TRBD1. Germline V gene sequence: CDR1 MDHEN, CDR2 SYDVKM. The CDR3 loop spans 16 amino acids. V lost 3 bases and J lost 4; bases outside the gene matches: 10. The CDR3 spells CASSFAPGQGSYEQYF. CDR3 nucleotide sequence: TGTGCCAGCAGTTTCGCACCGGGACAGGGTAGTTACGAGCAGTACTTC.

The chain couples TRBV29-1 to TRBJ2-4; TRBD2 agrees at 8 bases. Gene TRBJ2-5 matches the end of the DNA better, so the J call may be wrong. Germline loops: CDR1 SQVTM, CDR2 ANQGSEA. CDR3 length equals 14 residues. The DNA of the CDR3 is TGCAGCGCCCGAGCTTTAGCGGGACGAGAGACCCAGTACTTC. Residues: CSARALAGRETQYF.

This rearrangement joins TRBV28 to TRBJ2-2, with 7 bases aligning to TRBD1. CDR3 length: 14 amino acids. The V and J ends lost 5 bases and 7 bases, in that order; junction bases with no gene match: 7. Germline V CDR1 and CDR2: MDHEN, SYDVKM. The CDR3 DNA reads as TGTGCCAGCAGTCCACAGGGGTGGAGCGGGGAGCTGTTTTTT. Translating gives CASSPQGWSGELFF. The full variable domain, its missing parts supplied by reference TRBV28 and TRBJ2-2, is DVKVTQSSRYLVKRTGEKVFLECVQDMDHENMFWYRQDPGLGLRLIYFSYDVKMKEKGDIPEGYSVSREKKERFSLILESASTNQTSMYLCASSPQGWSGELFFGEGSRLTVL.

Only a few counts were recorded for this clonotype. The chain employs TRBV20-1 and TRBJ2-1; the D is unclear. Between the trimmed V and J ends, which lost 3 bases and 8 bases, there was a span of 14 bases. CDR1 DFQATT and CDR2 SNEGSKA come from the germline V gene (reference sequence). There are 13 residues in the CDR3. The CDR3 sequence is CSARSGDSHEQFF. In nucleotides, the CDR3 is TGCAGTGCTAGGTCTGGGGATTCCCATGAGCAGTTCTTC.

This rearrangement joins TRBV4-2 to TRBJ1-5; 7 nucleotides match TRBD1. In germline, CDR1 is LGHNA, CDR2 YNFKEQ. V lost 0 bases, J lost 6 bases, and 11 bases stayed unmatched. CDR3 length: 17 amino acids. This CDR3 reads CASSQDLTGRFGQPQHF. The CDR3 DNA follows: TGTGCCAGCAGCCAAGATCTGACAGGGAGATTCGGTCAGCCCCAGCATTTT.

This chain connects TRBV20-1 to TRBJ2-1, with 8 bases that match TRBD2. This CDR3 is 16 amino acids long. V lost 4 bases, J lost 3 bases, and 11 bases stayed unmatched. Germline V gives CDR1 DFQATT, CDR2 SNEGSKA (reference sequence). CDR3 sequence reads: CSAKLKRENNYNEQFF. DNA of the CDR3: TGCAGTGCTAAGTTAAAGCGGGAGAATAACTACAATGAGCAGTTCTTC.

The chain recombines TRBV11-2 with TRBJ2-7, with D perhaps matching TRBD2 (6 bases). Trimming stripped 2 bases from V and 2 bases from J, with 10 bases between. The CDR3 has 14 residues. The V gene's germline CDR1 is SGHAT and CDR2 FQNNGV. CDR3 in DNA: TGTGCCAGCAGCTTAACGGGGGTGGCCTACGAGCAGTACTTC. Its translation: CASSLTGVAYEQYF.

The V and J genes are TRBV28 and TRBJ2-1; D may be TRBD1 (7 bases). Trimming left V 1 base short and J 3 bases short, with 16 bases between. Germline CDR1 and CDR2: MDHEN and SYDVKM. The CDR3 extends over 17 amino acids. CDR3 sequence reads: CASSLLQGGGSYNEQFF. CDR3 DNA: TGTGCCAGCAGTTTATTGCAGGGGGGCGGAAGCTACAATGAGCAGTTCTTC.

The V gene is TRBV4-1, the J gene TRBJ2-7, with 10 bases that match TRBD2. V shed 3 bases and J 0 bases; nucleotides not matched to a gene: 5. This CDR3 is 16 amino acids long. Germline V gives CDR1 MGHRA, CDR2 YSYEKL. CDR3 sequence (DNA): TGCGCCAGCAGCCAGTTAGCGGGAGGTCTCTCCTACGAGCAGTACTTC. Its translation is CASSQLAGGLSYEQYF.

This clonotype was found a few times. This rearrangement joins TRBV25-1 to TRBJ1-2; TRBD1 aligns across 9 bases. Germline lookup yields CDR1 MGHDK and CDR2 SYGVNS. There are 13 residues in the CDR3. The trim removed 4 bases at V and 13 bases at J, leaving 10 bases unmatched. Written as DNA, the CDR3 is TGTGCCAGCAGTGGAGCCGGGACAGGGATCCCCACCTTC. It encodes CASSGAGTGIPTF.

This clonotype was recorded once. A read error may be the cause here, since a much bigger clone is one base away. This chain uses TRBV6-2 or TRBV6-3 with TRBJ2-7; 7 bases fit TRBD2. The V gene's germline CDR1 is MNHEY and CDR2 SVGEGT. The CDR3 sequence is 17 residues long. With V trimmed by 8 bases and J by 2 bases, 18 bases remained unmatched. For the CDR3, the DNA is TGTGCCAGCGAAGCCCTTAAAACTAGCGCCTTAGCCTACGAGCAGTACTTC. Translating it yields CASEALKTSALAYEQYF.

The chain employs TRBV20-1 and TRBJ2-3; no definite D call. Germline V gives CDR1 DFQATT, CDR2 SNEGSKA (reference sequence). Trimming took 0 bases from V and 6 from J, leaving 4 bases between them. The CDR3 is made up of 11 amino acids. The CDR3 nucleotides read TGCAGTGCTAGAGATTTGGATACGCAGTATTTT. It encodes CSARDLDTQYF.

This clonotype was recorded many times. The chain employs TRBV5-1 and TRBJ1-6; TRBD1 agrees at 10 bases. V shed 4 bases, J shed 9 bases, and the junction held 7 bases outside the gene matches. Germline V CDR1 and CDR2: SGHRS, YFSETQ. This CDR3 has 15 amino acids. The CDR3 bases are TGCGCCAGCAGCACCAGACAGGGGGCGGGTTCACCCCTCCACTTT. Its protein is CASSTRQGAGSPLHF.

This clonotype was counted a few times. The rearrangement links TRBV7-9 to TRBJ2-5; D not certain. From germline, CDR1 is SEHNR and CDR2 FQNEAQ (reference sequence). V lost 1 base, J lost 11 bases, and 20 bases lay in between. CDR3 size: 15 residues. The CDR3 DNA sequence: TGTGCCAGCAGCTTAGAGGGTGAACTTGGGAATGAGCAGTACTTC. It translates to CASSLEGELGNEQYF.

There are many counts of this clonotype. The rearrangement joins TRBV29-1 to TRBJ2-3, with D perhaps TRBD2 (5 bases). With 6 bases removed from V and 3 bases from J, the gap between germline ends came to 13 bases. The CDR3 is made up of 13 amino acids. Germline V CDR1 and CDR2: SQVTM, ANQGSEA. CDR3 sequence: CSVPGEQTDTQYF. CDR3 nucleotide sequence: TGCAGCGTCCCTGGGGAGCAAACAGATACGCAGTATTTT.

This clonotype was observed many times. The junction and the germline gene differ at one end; a read error may be behind it. The chain carries TRBV5-1 and TRBJ2-3; 8 bases align to TRBD2. CDR1 is SGHRS and CDR2 is YFSETQ in the germline V gene. The CDR3 loop spans 14 amino acids. The CDR3 bases are TGTGCCAGCAGCTTAGCGGGGTTCACAGATACGCAGTATTTT. Its protein product is CASSLAGFTDTQYF. Using reference TRBV5-1 and TRBJ2-3 for the parts outside the CDR3, the full variable domain is KAGVTQTPRYLIKTRGQQVTLSCSPISGHRSVSWYQQTPGQGLQFLFEYFSETQRNKGNFPGRFSGRQFSNSRSEMNVSTLELGDSALYLCASSLAGFTDTQYFGPGTRLTVL.

This clonotype was seen a few times. V usage is TRBV2 and J usage is TRBJ2-7; TRBD1 agrees at 10 bases. Germline loops: CDR1 SNHLY, CDR2 FYNNEI. Trimming cost V 3 bases and J 5 bases; bases outside gene matches: 7. This CDR3 is built from 15 residues. CDR3 protein: CASSDDRGRRNEQYF. As DNA, the CDR3 is TGTGCCAGCAGTGATGACAGGGGGCGCCGTAACGAGCAGTACTTC.

CDR3 DNA: TGCGCCACCAGAAGGGTACTCGTCCAAGAGACCCAGTACTTC. Translated, it gives CATRRVLVQETQYF. J is TRBJ2-7 and V is TRBV10-2, with D unclear. The DNA matches TRBJ2-5 better at its end, which makes the J call doubtful. CDR3 length: 14 residues. Germline V CDR1 and CDR2: WSHSY, SAAADI.

The chain combines TRBV28 with TRBJ1-2; 7 bases are a match to TRBD1. The CDR3 spans 15 residues. In germline, CDR1 is MDHEN, CDR2 SYDVKM. Trimming at V came to 1 base and at J to 6 bases, leaving 8 bases not matched to a gene. Written as DNA, the CDR3 is TGTGCCAGCAGTTTATCGGAATGGGGACAGAATGGCTACACCTTC. This encodes CASSLSEWGQNGYTF.

This clonotype was recorded a few times. The chain is built from TRBV5-1 and TRBJ2-5, with TRBD2 matching over 8 bases. The CDR3 sequence is 15 residues long. Germline CDR1 is SGHRS and CDR2 is YFSETQ. Unmatched junction bases numbered 9, after V lost 3 bases and J lost 5 bases. The CDR3 coding sequence is TGCGCCAGCAGCTCGTCCGGGACTAGGTCGGAGACCCAGTACTTC. Protein: CASSSSGTRSETQYF.

CDR3 residues: CSASDYTEAFF. Written as DNA, the CDR3 is TGCAGTGCTAGTGATTACACTGAAGCTTTCTTT. The chain carries TRBV20-1 and TRBJ1-1; no clear D gene. The CDR3 consists of 11 residues. Trimming removed 3 bases from V and 3 bases from J, with 5 bases in between. Germline lookup yields CDR1 DFQATT and CDR2 SNEGSKA (reference sequence).